This TCR beta chain was identified in a study of blood T cell repertoires in COVID-19. Study at large: Some COVID-19 samples were acute and others convalescent; all came from the United States, Italy and Spain.

In the authors' methods: Reference gene primer amplification gave estimated nucleated cell counts. Libraries were prepared by immunoSEQ multiplex PCR; TCRdb keeps only in-frame clonotypes and omits some of them. Clone size and V and J calls were adopted from that table, with D and trimming inferred from the DNA. The profile shows roughly 230,000 clones, about nine tenths of them singletons. One Seattle source followed patients from active infection through their disease course. This clonotype was obtained from a man aged 25-40 years with COVID-19, enrolled during active disease. Sequencing was carried out using peripheral blood.

The CDR3 DNA reads TGCAGCGTTGAATATATTCCTCAACGGGGCACTGAAGCTTTCTTT. Its translation is CSVEYIPQRGTEAFF. This rearrangement joins TRBV29-1 to TRBJ1-1, with D hard to call. The CDR3 extends over 15 amino acids. The V end lost 2 bases, the J end lost 4 bases, and 17 bases lay between the germline ends. Germline CDR1 is SQVTM and CDR2 is ANQGSEA.